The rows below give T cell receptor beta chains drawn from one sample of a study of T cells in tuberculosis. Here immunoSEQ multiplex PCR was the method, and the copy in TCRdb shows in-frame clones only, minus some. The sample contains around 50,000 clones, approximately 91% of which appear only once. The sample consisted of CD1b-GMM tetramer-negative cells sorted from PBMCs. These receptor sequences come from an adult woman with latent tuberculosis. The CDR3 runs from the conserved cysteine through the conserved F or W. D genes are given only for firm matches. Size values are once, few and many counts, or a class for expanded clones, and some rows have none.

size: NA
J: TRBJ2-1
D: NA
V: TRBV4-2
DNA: TGTGCCAGCAGCCAAGACGGGCAGGGCTCCTACAATGAGCAGTTCTTC
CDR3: CASSQDGQGSYNEQFF

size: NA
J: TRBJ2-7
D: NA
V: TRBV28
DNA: TGTGCCAGCAGTTTAGGTCGGTACGAGCAGTACTTC
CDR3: CASSLGRYEQYF

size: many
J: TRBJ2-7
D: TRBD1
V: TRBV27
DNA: TGTGCCAGCAGTGCCCGACAGGGGCCGTCCATGGAGCAGTACTTC
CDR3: CASSARQGPSMEQYF

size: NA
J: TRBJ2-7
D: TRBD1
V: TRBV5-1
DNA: TGCGCCAGCAGCGTGGAGGGACAGGGGGGGTCCTACGAGCAGTACTTC
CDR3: CASSVEGQGGSYEQYF

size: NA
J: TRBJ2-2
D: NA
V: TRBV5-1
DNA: TGCGCCAGCAGCTACCGGGTGGGCACCGGGGAGCTGTTTTTT
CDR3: CASSYRVGTGELFF

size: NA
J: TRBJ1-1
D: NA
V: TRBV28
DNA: TGTGCCAGTTCAGGCCGAGTGAACACTGAAGCTTTCTTT
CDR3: CASSGRVNTEAFF

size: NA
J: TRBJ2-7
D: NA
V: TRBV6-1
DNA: TGTGCCAGCAGTGAACGGGGGAACGAGCAGTACTTC
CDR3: CASSERGNEQYF

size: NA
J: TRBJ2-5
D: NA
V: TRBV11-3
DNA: TGTGCCAGCAGCCACTCAGGATTCCAAGAGACCCAGTACTTC
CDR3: CASSHSGFQETQYF

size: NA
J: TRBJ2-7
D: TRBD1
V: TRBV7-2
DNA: TGTGCCAGCAGCACCGGGACAGGGGACTACGAGCAGTACTTC
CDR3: CASSTGTGDYEQYF

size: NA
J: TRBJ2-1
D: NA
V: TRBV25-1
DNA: TGTGCCAGCAGCCTCTACAATGAGCAGTTCTTC
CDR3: CASSLYNEQFF

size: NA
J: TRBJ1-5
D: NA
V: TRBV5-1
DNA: TGCGCCAGCAGCTTGGATGGCCAAGGCAATCAGCCCCAGCATTTT
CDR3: CASSLDGQGNQPQHF

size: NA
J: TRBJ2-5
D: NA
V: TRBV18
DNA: TGTGCCAGCTCACCACGTTCGGGGGAGACCCAGTACTTC
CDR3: CASSPRSGETQYF

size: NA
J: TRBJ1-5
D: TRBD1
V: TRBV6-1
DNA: TGTGCCAGCAGTGAGGGGACAGAAATCCAGCCCCAGCATTTT
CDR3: CASSEGTEIQPQHF

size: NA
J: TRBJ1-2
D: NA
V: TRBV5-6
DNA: TGTGCCAGCAGCCGGGGACGGGAGGGTGGCTACACCTTC
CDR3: CASSRGREGGYTF

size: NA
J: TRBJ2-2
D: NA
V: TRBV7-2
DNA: TGTGCCAGCAGCTTCACGGGATCGAACACCGGGGAGCTGTTTTTT
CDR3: CASSFTGSNTGELFF

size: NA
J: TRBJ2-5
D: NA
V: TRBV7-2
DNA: TGTGCCAGCAGCTTAGGCTCGGGGGAACAAGAGACCCAGTACTTC
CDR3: CASSLGSGEQETQYF

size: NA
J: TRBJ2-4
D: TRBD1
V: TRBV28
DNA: TGTGCCAGCAGCCCCATTATACAGGGGGCTGCCAAAAACATTCAGTACTTC
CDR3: CASSPIIQGAAKNIQYF

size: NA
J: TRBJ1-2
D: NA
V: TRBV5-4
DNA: TGTGCCAGCGGCCGGGTGTCAGACAACTATGGCTACACCTTC
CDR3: CASGRVSDNYGYTF

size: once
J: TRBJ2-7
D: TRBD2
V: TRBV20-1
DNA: TGCAGTGCCGGGACTAGCGTACAGCAGTACTTC
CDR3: CSAGTSVQQYF

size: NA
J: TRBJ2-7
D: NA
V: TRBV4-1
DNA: TGCGCCAGCAGCCTTGATCGGGGGAGCCTCTCCTACGAGCAGTACTTC
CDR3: CASSLDRGSLSYEQYF

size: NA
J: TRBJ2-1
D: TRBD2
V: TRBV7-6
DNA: TGTGCCAGCAGCTTAGTTTTAAGACTAGCGGGGAACGATGAGCAGTTCTTC
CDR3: CASSLVLRLAGNDEQFF

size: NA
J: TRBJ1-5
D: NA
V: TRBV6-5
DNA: TGTGCCAGCAGTCCGTCGCGCGGGAGCAATCAGCCCCAGCATTTT
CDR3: CASSPSRGSNQPQHF

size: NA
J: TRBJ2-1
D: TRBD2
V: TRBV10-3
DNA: TGTGCCATCAGTGAGGGGGGAGAAAAGCGGGGCGCCTACAATGAGCAGTTCTTC
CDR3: CAISEGGEKRGAYNEQFF

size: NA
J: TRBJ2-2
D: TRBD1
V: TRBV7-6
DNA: TGTGCCAGCAGCCCTCCAGGGGGTGCCGGGGAGCTGTTTTTT
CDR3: CASSPPGGAGELFF

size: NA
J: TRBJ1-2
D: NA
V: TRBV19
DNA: TGTGCCAGTAGTATCGGGCAGGGCTTGGAAGATTATGGCTACACCTTC
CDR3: CASSIGQGLEDYGYTF

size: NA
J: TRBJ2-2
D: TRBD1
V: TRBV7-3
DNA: TGTGCCAGCAGCCCCAACGCGACAGGGGGGGTGAACACCGGGGAGCTGTTTTTT
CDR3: CASSPNATGGVNTGELFF

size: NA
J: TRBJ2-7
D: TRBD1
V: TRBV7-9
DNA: TGTGCCAGCAGCAGCTTAGGACAGGACAAGTCGGGGCAGTACTTC
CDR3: CASSSLGQDKSGQYF

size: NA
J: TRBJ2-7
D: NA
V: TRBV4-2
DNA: TGTGCCAGCAGCCAAGCAGAGCGAGAGGTAACCTACGAGCAGTACTTC
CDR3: CASSQAEREVTYEQYF

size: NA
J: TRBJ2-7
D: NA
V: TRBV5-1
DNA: TGCGCCAGCAGCTTGAACCCTCAGGGGGGCTCCTACGAGCAGTACTTC
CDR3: CASSLNPQGGSYEQYF

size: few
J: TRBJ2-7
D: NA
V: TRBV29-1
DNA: TGCAGCTTCCGCGGGATTTACTCCTACGAGCAGTACTTC
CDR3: CSFRGIYSYEQYF

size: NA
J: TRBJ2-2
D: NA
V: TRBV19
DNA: TGTGCCAGTAGTCCCGAGGGCACCGCGAACACCGGGGAGCTGTTTTTT
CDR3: CASSPEGTANTGELFF

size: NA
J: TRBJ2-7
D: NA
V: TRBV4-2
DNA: TGTGCCAGCAGCCAAGATTGGGGGGACGAGCAGTACTTC
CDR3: CASSQDWGDEQYF

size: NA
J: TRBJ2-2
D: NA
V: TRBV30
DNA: TGTGCCTGGAGTGTAGGGGGGGCAGCCGGGGAGCTGTTTTTT
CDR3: CAWSVGGAAGELFF

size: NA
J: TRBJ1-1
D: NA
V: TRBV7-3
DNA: TGTGCCAGCAGCTTTAACCCAGGGATGAACACTGAAGCTTTCTTT
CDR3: CASSFNPGMNTEAFF

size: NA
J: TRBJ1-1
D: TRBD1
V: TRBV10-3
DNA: TGTGCCATCAGCGACAGGGGGGCGAACACTGAAGCTTTCTTT
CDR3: CAISDRGANTEAFF

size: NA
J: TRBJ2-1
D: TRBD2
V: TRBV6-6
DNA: TGTGCCAGCAGTTACTCTAGCGGGGGATACAATGAGCAGTTCTTC
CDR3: CASSYSSGGYNEQFF

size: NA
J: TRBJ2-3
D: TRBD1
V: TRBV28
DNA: TGTGCCAGCAGCAGACAGGGGACGGGCACAGATACGCAGTATTTT
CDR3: CASSRQGTGTDTQYF

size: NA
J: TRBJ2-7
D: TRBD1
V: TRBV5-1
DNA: TGCGCCAGCAGCTTGGGGGTATTGGGGACAGGGGACGAGCAGTACTTC
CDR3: CASSLGVLGTGDEQYF

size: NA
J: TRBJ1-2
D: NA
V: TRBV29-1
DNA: TGCAGCGTTGAATACAGGGCCCCCTATGGCTACACCTTC
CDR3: CSVEYRAPYGYTF

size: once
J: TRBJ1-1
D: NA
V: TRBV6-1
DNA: TGTGCCAGCAGTGCGACAGGAGCTTTCTTT
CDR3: CASSATGAFF

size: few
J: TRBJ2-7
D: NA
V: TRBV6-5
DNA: TGTGCCAGCAGCAAGGGACACCCTGACACCTACGAGCAGTACTTC
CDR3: CASSKGHPDTYEQYF

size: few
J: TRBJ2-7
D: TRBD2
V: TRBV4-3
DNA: TGCGCCAGCAGCCAAGCCATTCTAGCGGGAGGTGTCGAGCAGTACTTC
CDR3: CASSQAILAGGVEQYF